This T cell receptor (beta chain) is drawn from a study of cytomegalovirus exposure and HLA in healthy donors. Vbeta (60) and Jbeta (13) primers were used in the PCR. Clones were read by immunoSEQ multiplex PCR, and TCRdb kept only the in-frame ones, dropping some. The table for this sample gives roughly 220,000 clones. Deletions cut 1 base from V and 0 bases from J, with 11 bases between. The CDR3 is 16 residues long. Germline V gene sequence: CDR1 LGHNA, CDR2 YNFKEQ. The clonotype comes from a girl aged 2 to 9 in good health and CMV-seropositive. Sequencing was performed on PBMCs. The chain combines TRBV4-2 with TRBJ2-3; weak D call: TRBD2 (6 bases). The CDR3 nucleotides are TGTGCCAGCAGCCAAGGTAACAGCGGGAGCACAGATACGCAGTATTTT. Protein: CASSQGNSGSTDTQYF.